One sample yielded the 23 T cell receptor beta chains listed below, sequenced in a study of T cells after posttransplantation cyclophosphamide. The protocol was immunoSEQ multiplex PCR, while the TCRdb copy is restricted to in-frame clones and leaves out a portion. The sample holds roughly 26,000 clones, and no clone turns up only once. Sample: PBMCs. Receptor source: a man aged 45-65 years in good health, CMV-negative, and a related stem cell transplant donor.

This clone was picked up many times. V gene TRBV11-2 combines with J gene TRBJ2-7; 11 bases are shared with TRBD1. Germline V CDR1 and CDR2: SGHAT, FQNNGV. This CDR3 is built from 15 residues. J lost 4 bases, V lost 2 bases, and 4 bases had no gene match. The CDR3 DNA follows: TGTGCCAGCAGCTTACTTGGGACAGGGGGGTACGAGCAGTACTTC. Its protein product is CASSLLGTGGYEQYF.

This clone was observed many times. This rearrangement joins TRBV28 to TRBJ1-2; 8 bases are a match to TRBD1. CDR3 length equals 13 residues. V shed 6 bases and J 6 bases; nucleotides not matched to a gene: 6. The germline gives CDR1 MDHEN, CDR2 SYDVKM. The CDR3: CASRMTGVDGYTF. In DNA form, the CDR3 reads TGTGCCAGCAGGATGACAGGGGTCGATGGCTACACCTTC.

This clone was seen many times. The rearrangement uses TRBV2 and TRBJ2-7, with D perhaps matching TRBD1 (7 bases). Germline V gives CDR1 SNHLY, CDR2 FYNNEI. Trimming removed 1 base at V and 9 bases at J, with 10 bases between. CDR3 length: 12 amino acids. This chain's CDR3 is CASSEDRGGQYF. The CDR3 DNA reads TGTGCCAGCAGTGAAGACAGGGGAGGGCAGTACTTC.

This clone was counted ten times or more. The chain has TRBV27 and TRBJ1-1, with D possibly TRBD1 on 5 matching bases. Per germline, CDR1 MNHEY and CDR2 SMNVEV (reference sequence). This CDR3 contains 14 residues. V lost 5 bases and J lost 0, with 10 bases in between. In DNA, the CDR3 is TGTGCCAGCAGTCGCAGGGCAGTGAACACTGAAGCTTTCTTT. The encoded protein is CASSRRAVNTEAFF.

There are many counts of this clone. The chain is built from TRBV11-2 and TRBJ2-5; D is perhaps TRBD2 (6 bases). Germline lookup yields CDR1 SGHAT and CDR2 FQNNGV. The CDR3 runs 14 residues. Trimming left V 1 base short and J 5 bases short, with 11 bases between. CDR3 bases: TGTGCCAGCAGCTTAGGAGCTAGCGATGAGACCCAGTACTTC. Translated, it gives CASSLGASDETQYF.

This clone came up a few times. The chain employs TRBV6-5 and TRBJ1-1; 8 positions agree with TRBD1. CDR3 length equals 14 residues. V trimming: 5 bases; J trimming: 5 bases; junction bases outside the gene matches: 7. CDR1 is MNHEY and CDR2 is SVGAGI in the germline V gene. The CDR3 region is CASSEDRAYTEAFF. The CDR3 DNA is TGTGCCAGCAGTGAGGACAGGGCGTATACTGAAGCTTTCTTT.

In its sample, this clone was seen many times. The chain has TRBV7-3 and TRBJ1-4, with 7 bases identical to TRBD1. The junction had 8 bases not matched to a gene; V was cut back by 5 bases and J by 5 bases. Germline V gene lookup returns CDR1 SGHTA and CDR2 FQGTGA. This CDR3 region has 15 residues. CDR3 bases: TGTGCCAGCAGCGGAAACAGGGGTTTAAATGAAAAACTGTTTTTT. This translates into CASSGNRGLNEKLFF.

This clone rates as medium-sized. This chain joins TRBV6-5 and TRBJ1-3; D uncertain. This CDR3 is 15 amino acids long. Germline lookup yields CDR1 MNHEY and CDR2 SVGAGI. Trimming cost V 0 bases and J 8 bases, with 14 bases left between them. The CDR3: CASSYSSGKEDTIYF. The CDR3, as DNA: TGTGCCAGCAGTTACTCATCCGGGAAGGAGGACACCATATATTTT.

This clone came up many times. J is TRBJ1-5 and V is TRBV19, with D possibly TRBD1 on 6 matching bases. The CDR3 has 16 amino acids. Germline V lookup: CDR1 LNHDA, CDR2 SQIVND (reference sequence). V shed 6 bases and J shed 0 bases, with 15 bases lying between them. CDR3 loop: CASRLGHLISNQPQHF. For the CDR3, the DNA is TGTGCCAGTAGGTTGGGACATCTCATTAGCAATCAGCCCCAGCATTTT.

This clone has ten or more counts. The chain recombines TRBV29-1 with TRBJ2-2; D is unresolved. The CDR3 is 11 amino acids. V lost 6 bases, J lost 3 bases, and 5 bases lay in between. Germline V gene sequence: CDR1 SQVTM, CDR2 ANQGSEA. As DNA, the CDR3 is TGCAGCGTAACTGACACCGGGGAGCTGTTTTTT. It codes for CSVTDTGELFF.

This clone occurred many times. V gene TRBV29-1 combines with J gene TRBJ2-3; D may be TRBD1 (5 bases). There are 13 residues in the CDR3. Trimming left V 3 bases short and J 2 bases short, with 9 bases between. Germline lookup yields CDR1 SQVTM and CDR2 ANQGSEA. CDR3 sequence reads: CSVERQLTDTQYF. The CDR3 DNA is TGCAGCGTTGAGAGACAGCTCACAGATACGCAGTATTTT.

The table lists this clone with many counts. The chain joins TRBV7-6 to TRBJ2-3, with TRBD2 matching 13 bases. There are 16 residues in the CDR3. Germline V gives CDR1 SGHVS, CDR2 FNYEAQ. V lost 4 bases and J lost 5; bases outside the gene matches: 6. CDR3 nucleotides: TGTGCCAGCAGCTGGACTAGCGGGAGCTCAGGAGATACGCAGTATTTT. Its protein is CASSWTSGSSGDTQYF. The entire variable domain, with the rest obtained from reference TRBV7-6 and TRBJ2-3, is as follows: GAGVSQSPRYKVTKRGQDVALRCDPISGHVSLYWYRQALGQGPEFLTYFNYEAQQDKSGLPNDRFSAERPEGSISTLTIQRTEQRDSAMYRCASSWTSGSSGDTQYFGPGTRLTVL.

This clone was counted ten times or more. The chain joins TRBV15 to TRBJ2-3; the match to TRBD2 covers 8 bases. CDR3 length: 16 residues. Germline assignment: CDR1 LNHNV and CDR2 YYDKDF (reference sequence). V was clipped by 2 bases and J by 2 bases; unmatched bases: 6. The CDR3: CATSRNLAGNTDTQYF. The CDR3 DNA sequence: TGTGCCACCAGCAGAAATTTAGCGGGGAACACAGATACGCAGTATTTT.

There are many counts of this clone. The V call is TRBV6-6, the J call TRBJ2-7; 9 bases align to TRBD1. The trim removed 5 bases at V and 1 base at J, leaving 9 bases unmatched. CDR3 length: 16 amino acids. The V gene's germline CDR1 is MNHNY and CDR2 SVGAGI (reference sequence). This chain's CDR3 is CASSLGPGQGSYEQYF. DNA of the CDR3: TGTGCCAGCAGTCTTGGACCGGGACAGGGATCCTACGAGCAGTACTTC.

In this sample, this clone turned up many times. The V and J genes are TRBV12-5 and TRBJ2-5, with 9 bases matching TRBD1. The CDR3 covers 13 residues. Trimming cost V 6 bases and J 4 bases; bases outside gene matches: 3. Germline-derived CDR1 and CDR2 are LGHNT and FRNRAP. In nucleotides, the CDR3 is TGTGCTAGTGGACGGACAGGGGCAGAGACCCAGTACTTC. Its protein is CASGRTGAETQYF. The entire variable domain, with the rest obtained from reference TRBV12-5 and TRBJ2-5, is as follows: DARVTQTPRHKVTEMGQEVTMRCQPILGHNTVFWYRQTMMQGLELLAYFRNRAPLDDSGMPKDRFSAEMPDATLATLKIQPSEPRDSAVYFCASGRTGAETQYFGPGTRLLVL.

This clone has a count of ten or more. This chain joins TRBV7-6 and TRBJ2-1; 13 nucleotides line up with TRBD2. This CDR3 has 16 amino acids. The junction had 3 bases not matched to a gene; V was cut back by 3 bases and J by 4 bases. CDR1 SGHVS and CDR2 FNYEAQ come from the germline V gene. The CDR3 protein is CASSFGGLAGYNEQFF. CDR3 nucleotides: TGTGCCAGCAGCTTTGGGGGACTAGCGGGGTACAATGAGCAGTTCTTC.

This clone was detected many times. The chain uses TRBV29-1 and TRBJ2-1; TRBD1 agrees at 7 bases. Germline CDR1 SQVTM, CDR2 ANQGSEA. This CDR3 comprises 16 residues. J lost 6 bases, V lost 2 bases, and 13 bases had no gene match. CDR3 coding DNA: TGCAGCGTTGAATATAAACAGGGGACGATTAGCAATGAGCAGTTCTTC. It is translated as CSVEYKQGTISNEQFF.

This clone was seen ten or more times. In nucleotides, the CDR3 is TGTGCCAGCAGCCCCGTAGCGGGAGAGACGTATGAGCAGTTCTTC. This gives the protein CASSPVAGETYEQFF. This chain uses TRBV4-2 with TRBJ2-1, with 9 bases identical to TRBD2. The germline V gene encodes CDR1 LGHNA and CDR2 YNFKEQ. The CDR3 consists of 15 residues. V lost 4 bases and J lost 8; bases outside the gene matches: 9.

This clone was found many times. This chain joins TRBV19 and TRBJ2-3; the match to TRBD2 covers 11 bases. The V and J ends lost 1 base and 6 bases, in that order; junction bases with no gene match: 9. CDR1 and CDR2 from the germline V gene are LNHDA and SQIVND (reference sequence). The CDR3 is 17 residues long. Here the CDR3 DNA reads TGTGCCAGTAGTATAGGGGCACTAGCGGGAGTTGGTGATACGCAGTATTTT. Its translation: CASSIGALAGVGDTQYF. The whole variable domain, remainder taken from reference TRBV19 and TRBJ2-3, is DGGITQSPKYLFRKEGQNVTLSCEQNLNHDAMYWYRQDPGQGLRLIYYSQIVNDFQKGDIAEGYSVSREKKESFPLTVTSAQKNPTAFYLCASSIGALAGVGDTQYFGPGTRLTVL.

This clone was counted many times. This chain links TRBV6-6 with TRBJ2-5, with 9 bases identical to TRBD1. The junction had 10 bases not matched to a gene; V was cut back by 6 bases and J by 5 bases. This CDR3 is built from 15 residues. Looked up from germline, CDR1 is MNHNY and CDR2 is SVGAGI (reference sequence). The CDR3 here is CASRTGQGGVETQYF. The CDR3, as DNA: TGTGCCAGCAGAACGGGACAGGGAGGGGTCGAGACCCAGTACTTC.

This clone rates as medium-sized (0.01 to 0.1%). This chain links TRBV5-5 with TRBJ2-1; 7 bases agree with TRBD1. Germline V CDR1 and CDR2: SGHKS, YYEKEE (reference sequence). After removal of 7 bases from V and 0 bases from J, the junction contained 13 bases not matched to a gene. This CDR3 contains 17 residues. CDR3 bases: TGTGCCAGCGGGTACGAAGTGGACAGGATCTCCTACAATGAGCAGTTCTTC. The encoded protein is CASGYEVDRISYNEQFF.

This clone was seen at least ten times. The chain is built from TRBV5-1 and TRBJ2-1; D is possibly TRBD2 (6 bases). The ends were cut back, 0 bases at V and 7 bases at J, with 14 bases in the middle. The CDR3 loop spans 15 amino acids. The germline V gene has CDR1 SGHRS and CDR2 YFSETQ. The DNA of the CDR3 is TGCGCCAGCAGCTTGGGGGGGGTTAGTGTGAATGAGCAGTTCTTC. This codes for CASSLGGVSVNEQFF.

This clone was observed many times. V gene TRBV9 combines with J gene TRBJ2-5, with 10 bases matching TRBD2. The CDR3 extends over 16 amino acids. CDR1 is SGDLS, CDR2 YYNGEE, per germline. Trimming removed 0 bases from V and 4 bases from J; junction bases left unmatched: 6. CDR3 region: CASSVGGAGGRETQYF. The DNA of the CDR3 is TGTGCCAGCAGCGTAGGGGGAGCGGGGGGGCGAGAGACCCAGTACTTC.